Detailed here is one T cell receptor beta chain. What it binds is not known. The data belong to a study of T cells expressing NK-cell markers. Across the study: There were seven HCMV-seropositive donors and one seronegative donor among the eight sequenced.

Reanalyzing the 5' RACE reads, TCRdb keeps one entry per CDR3 protein, without DNA. In all, the sample yields 400,000 to 550,000 distinct CDR3 sequences. Study results and limitations: The study did not resolve the HCMV specificity of expanded NKG2C+ T cell clones. A few donors' CD3+CD56-NKG2C+ cells were dominated by the same clonotypes.

The CDR3 runs 13 residues. Germline CDR1 reads DFQATT; CDR2 reads SNEGSKA (reference sequence). The chain is built from TRBV20-1 and TRBJ1-3; TCRdb proposes TRBD1, but this gene call is untestable without DNA. The sample consisted of blood T cells: a sorted CD56 or NKG2C T cell subset, CD4+ or CD8+ T cells, or bulk PBMC T cells (not recorded which). The origin of this receptor is a woman aged 18-69 years in good health. The CDR3 is CSAWGLAGNTIYF.